The source of this T cell receptor beta chain is a study of blood T cell repertoires in COVID-19. CDR3 length: 15 residues. V lost 3 bases to trimming and J lost 1 base, with 13 bases between them. In germline, CDR1 is MDHEN, CDR2 SYDVKM. Sequencing was performed with immunoSEQ multiplex PCR; in TCRdb, only in-frame clones are kept and a portion is missing. The data contain 200,000 to 300,000 clones, 84% of them singletons. The genes are TRBV28 and TRBJ2-7; perhaps TRBD2 as D (6 bases). The specimen was peripheral blood. This sequence was found in a middle-aged man with acute or convalescent COVID-19. The CDR3 here is CASSLGGPSSYEQYF. CDR3 bases: TGTGCCAGCAGTTTGGGAGGTCCGTCATCCTACGAGCAGTACTTC. Full variable domain (outside the CDR3, taken from reference TRBV28 and TRBJ2-7): DVKVTQSSRYLVKRTGEKVFLECVQDMDHENMFWYRQDPGLGLRLIYFSYDVKMKEKGDIPEGYSVSREKKERFSLILESASTNQTSMYLCASSLGGPSSYEQYFGPGTRLTVT.